This T cell receptor beta chain stems from a study of blood T cells in healthy people across ages. This CDR3 has 13 amino acids. V lost 6 bases, J lost 4 bases, and 10 bases lay in between. Per the germline V gene, CDR1 is SEHNR and CDR2 is FQNEAQ (reference sequence). Through a sample-barcoded 5' primer and a J-beta primer mix, a second PCR was run for about 7 to 12 cycles. TCRdb itself ran the 5' RACE reads through MiXCR, one entry per CDR3 protein. In the table there are around 820,000 distinct CDR3 sequences, 25% of which are singletons. This same sample was also part of a study on T cells of mothers and their children.

The sample consisted of blood. This TCR derives from a boy aged 5-17 years in good health. This chain links TRBV7-9 with TRBJ2-1; no reliable D call. The CDR3 reads CASSGDPYNEQFF. CDR3 in DNA: TGTGCCAGCAGTGGGGATCCATACAATGAGCAGTTCTTC.